The source of this T cell receptor (beta chain) is a study of T cell responses to AZD1222 COVID-19 vaccine. Details on this clone: What it recognizes is unknown.

Study observations and caveats: Breadth and depth of Spike-specific TCRs rose after two AZD1222 doses. Donors, mostly white British, included more females; clonal diversity was possibly underestimated.

Profiled with immunoSEQ multiplex PCR; TCRdb holds only in-frame clones, not every one. The table records 180,000 or so clones, 88% of them present only once. This specimen was peripheral blood, taken 28 days after the second AZD1222 dose. This clonotype was obtained from an adult who received the AZD1222 COVID-19 vaccine.

DNA of the CDR3: TGTGCCAGCAGCGGGACAAACAGGGCTGAAGCTTTCTTT. It is translated as CASSGTNRAEAFF. The rearrangement joins TRBV5-6 to TRBJ1-1; D possibly corresponds to TRBD1 (6 bases). V shed 4 bases and J shed 6 bases, with 13 bases lying between them. Germline V gene sequence: CDR1 SGHDT, CDR2 YYEEEE. The CDR3 extends over 13 amino acids.